This T cell receptor (beta chain) was captured by sequencing in a study of blood T cells in healthy people across ages. Study-wide background: Using template switching, researchers captured about one barcoded beta molecule for each two T cells.

Germline CDR1 and CDR2: SQVTM and ANQGSEA. V was cut by 4 bases and J by 2 bases, with 11 bases left in between. CDR3 length: 13 residues. PCR was performed a second time for about 7 to 11 cycles using a sample-barcoded 5' primer and a J-beta primer mix. TCRdb reprocessed the 5' RACE reads via MiXCR and lists one record per CDR3 protein. The sample holds 1.5 million to 2 million distinct CDR3 sequences; approximately 28% are singletons and the top ten take 7.7%. In its sample, this clonotype was seen a few times. Its antigen is not identified. Study-level points and caveats: Estimated diversity that came from one million T cells was considered an underestimate.

This clonotype originated in a woman aged 30 to 39 in good health. The chain links TRBV29-1 to TRBJ1-2; D might be TRBD1 (5 bases). The sample was blood. The CDR3, as DNA: TGCAGCGTTGGGGGGGGGAAAAACTATGGCTACACCTTC. Translating gives CSVGGGKNYGYTF.